The clone carrying this T cell receptor (beta chain) has only one observation. Clones were read by immunoSEQ multiplex PCR, and TCRdb kept only the in-frame ones, dropping some. The repertoire holds 50,000 to 65,000 clones, with under 95% as singletons. Trimming took off 5 bases at V and 6 bases at J, with 23 bases between the two ends. The CDR3 runs 16 residues. The germline V gene encodes CDR1 PRHDT and CDR2 FYEKMQ (reference sequence). These data belong to a study of T cell changes during pregnancy in multiple sclerosis. The chain uses TRBV13 and TRBJ2-7; D perhaps matches TRBD2 (6 bases). The source is a female donor with multiple sclerosis, enrolled in a pregnancy study. Specimen: CD8+ T cells from peripheral blood mononuclear cells, collected in the second trimester of pregnancy. The CDR3 bases are TGTGCCAGCAGCGCTAGACCCCCCCCGGGAGAAGGCGAGCAGTACTTC. Amino acids: CASSARPPPGEGEQYF.